The 3 T cell receptor beta chains reported below all come from one sample, sequenced in a study of cytomegalovirus exposure and HLA in healthy donors. Amplification used 60 Vbeta primers and 13 Jbeta primers. Only in-frame clones appear in the TCRdb table, and some are missing; sequencing was by immunoSEQ multiplex PCR. The sample consists of 55,000 to 80,000 clones, 70% to 90% of them appearing once. The sequenced sample consisted of PBMCs. All receptors come from a woman in her 30s in good health and CMV-seronegative.

The chain combines TRBV19 with TRBJ2-1; possible D gene TRBD2, 7 bases. V was shortened by 6 bases and J by 5 bases, with 17 bases between the two germline ends. Germline CDR1 is LNHDA and CDR2 is SQIVND (reference sequence). The CDR3 contains 15 residues. Here the CDR3 DNA reads TGTGCCAGTAGGCCCGGGGGGCTTACAGACAATGAGCAGTTCTTC. The encoded protein is CASRPGGLTDNEQFF.

This clone was detected a few times. The chain employs TRBV5-1 and TRBJ2-7; 7 nucleotides align to TRBD2. CDR1 is SGHRS, CDR2 YFSETQ, per germline. Germline trimming cut 5 bases from V and 0 bases from J; bases unmatched to any gene: 11. The CDR3 has 16 residues. The CDR3 sequence: CASSFHDRDYSYEQYF. The CDR3 bases are TGCGCCAGCAGTTTCCACGACCGGGACTACTCCTACGAGCAGTACTTC. The full variable domain, with the rest looked up from reference TRBV5-1 and TRBJ2-7, is KAGVTQTPRYLIKTRGQQVTLSCSPISGHRSVSWYQQTPGQGLQFLFEYFSETQRNKGNFPGRFSGRQFSNSRSEMNVSTLELGDSALYLCASSFHDRDYSYEQYFGPGTRLTVT.

V and J are TRBV29-1 and TRBJ1-2; TRBD1 agrees at 8 bases. Trimming took 7 bases from V and 0 from J; bases not matched to a gene: 7. Looked up from germline, CDR1 is SQVTM and CDR2 is ANQGSEA. The CDR3 totals 14 residues. The DNA of the CDR3 is TGCAGCGCCGCCCAGGGGGCAACTAACTATGGCTACACCTTC. Amino acid sequence: CSAAQGATNYGYTF. Supplemented by reference TRBV29-1 and TRBJ1-2, the full variable domain reads SAVISQKPSRDICQRGTSLTIQCQVDSQVTMMFWYRQQPGQSLTLIATANQGSEATYESGFVIDKFPISRPNLTFSTLTVSNMSPEDSSIYLCSAAQGATNYGYTFGSGTRLTVV.